This is a list of T cell receptor beta chains from one sample in a study of blood T cell repertoires in COVID-19. Data came from immunoSEQ multiplex PCR; TCRdb stores just in-frame clones and leaves some out. The sample gives 300,000 to 400,000 clones, around 87% of which show up once; 2% to 2.5% is in the top ten. The specimen sequenced was peripheral blood. The receptors originated from a woman aged 60 to 75 with COVID-19, enrolled during active disease. Both conserved end residues are part of each CDR3. Fields, in order: D gene, J gene, clone size, CDR3 length, V gene, CDR3 DNA, CDR3 protein. The D gene is left open where the match is weak. Clone size is shown for a subset of rows, as once, few, many or a class of expanded clone.

d_gene: -; j_gene: TRBJ2-2; abundance: -; len: 13; v_gene: TRBV6-5; CDR3nt: TGTGCCAGCAGCCGATGGGGGGACCGGGAGCTGTTTTTT; CDR3aa: CASSRWGDRELFF
d_gene: -; j_gene: TRBJ2-4; abundance: -; len: 16; v_gene: TRBV7-6; CDR3nt: TGTGCCAGCAGCCCGGAGACAGGACGAGCCAAAAACATTCAGTACTTC; CDR3aa: CASSPETGRAKNIQYF
d_gene: TRBD1; j_gene: TRBJ2-7; abundance: -; len: 14; v_gene: TRBV15; CDR3nt: TGTGCCACCAGCAGCCGGGACAGGAGCTACGAGCAGTACTTC; CDR3aa: CATSSRDRSYEQYF
d_gene: -; j_gene: TRBJ1-1; abundance: -; len: 13; v_gene: TRBV11-2; CDR3nt: TGTGCCAGCAAAGGGGTGGGGGCTACTGAAGCTTTCTTT; CDR3aa: CASKGVGATEAFF
d_gene: -; j_gene: TRBJ1-1; abundance: -; len: 14; v_gene: TRBV18; CDR3nt: TGTGCCAGCTCACAACAGGCGTCGAACACTGAAGCTTTCTTT; CDR3aa: CASSQQASNTEAFF
d_gene: -; j_gene: TRBJ1-2; abundance: -; len: 14; v_gene: TRBV7-2; CDR3nt: TGTGCCAGCAGCTTAGCCACAGGTGAATATGGCTACACCTTC; CDR3aa: CASSLATGEYGYTF
d_gene: TRBD1; j_gene: TRBJ2-5; abundance: -; len: 13; v_gene: TRBV10-1; CDR3nt: TGCGCCAGCAGTGAGGGCAGGGGGGAGACCCAGTACTTC; CDR3aa: CASSEGRGETQYF
d_gene: TRBD2; j_gene: TRBJ2-7; abundance: few; len: 15; v_gene: TRBV6-5; CDR3nt: TGTGCCAGCAGAGGACTAGCGGGGGGGCCCTACGAGCAGTACTTC; CDR3aa: CASRGLAGGPYEQYF
d_gene: TRBD1; j_gene: TRBJ2-5; abundance: -; len: 13; v_gene: TRBV28; CDR3nt: TGTGCCAGCCAATATCCAGGGGGTAAGACCCAGTACTTC; CDR3aa: CASQYPGGKTQYF
d_gene: TRBD1; j_gene: TRBJ1-2; abundance: -; len: 12; v_gene: TRBV28; CDR3nt: TGTGCCAGCAGTCAGGGGGCCTATGGCTACACCTTC; CDR3aa: CASSQGAYGYTF
d_gene: TRBD1; j_gene: TRBJ1-3; abundance: once; len: 14; v_gene: TRBV27; CDR3nt: TGTGCCAGCAGTATCCGGACAGGAGCAAACACCATATATTTT; CDR3aa: CASSIRTGANTIYF
d_gene: TRBD1; j_gene: TRBJ1-5; abundance: -; len: 15; v_gene: TRBV6-5; CDR3nt: TGTGCCAGCAGAAGGGACAGGGTCACGAATCAGCCCCAGCATTTT; CDR3aa: CASRRDRVTNQPQHF
d_gene: TRBD2; j_gene: TRBJ2-1; abundance: -; len: 19; v_gene: TRBV12-5; CDR3nt: TGTGCTAGTGGTTTGGTACTCGGCGGGGGGACCCGCTCCTACAATGAGCAGTTCTTC; CDR3aa: CASGLVLGGGTRSYNEQFF
d_gene: -; j_gene: TRBJ1-1; abundance: -; len: 13; v_gene: TRBV5-1; CDR3nt: TGCGCCAGCAGCTCCGGACAGAACACTGAAGCTTTCTTT; CDR3aa: CASSSGQNTEAFF